This is a list of T cell receptor beta chains from one sample in a study of sequential checkpoint blockade in melanoma. Assay: immunoSEQ multiplex PCR; the TCRdb copy retains only in-frame clones and omits some. The sample has 25,000 to 30,000 clones, approximately 80% seen once. The sequencing used CD8+ T cells sorted from blood (inferred from file names), collected from a patient given nivolumab and ipilimumab in sequence. The receptor set was obtained from a human donor with melanoma. The CDR3 runs from the conserved cysteine through the conserved F or W. The D gene is left open where the match is weak. Size values are once, few and many counts, or a class for expanded clones, and some rows have none.

J | V | D | size | DNA | CDR3
TRBJ2-7 | TRBV14 | - | - | TGTGCCAGCAGCCAAGACGCCAGGGGCAACTCCTACGAGCAGTACTTC | CASSQDARGNSYEQYF
TRBJ2-5 | TRBV5-1 | - | - | TGCGCCAGCAGCTGGCGGGTTGGGGGGATCCAAGAGACCCAGTACTTC | CASSWRVGGIQETQYF
TRBJ2-2 | TRBV11-2 | TRBD2 | - | TGTGCCAGCAGCTTGGAGGGACTAGCCAGGATGGGGGAGCTGTTTTTT | CASSLEGLARMGELFF
TRBJ2-7 | TRBV27 | - | few | TGTGCCAGCGGAACCGGGACAAACTACGAGCAGTACTTC | CASGTGTNYEQYF
TRBJ2-7 | TRBV10-2 | TRBD1 | - | TGCGCCAGCGCCGACAGGGGGACCTACGAGCAGTACTTC | CASADRGTYEQYF
TRBJ2-3 | TRBV2 | TRBD1 | once | TGTGCCAGCAGGGATCAGACAGGGGGGAGCACAGATACGCAGTATTTT | CASRDQTGGSTDTQYF
TRBJ2-7 | TRBV5-1 | - | - | TGCGCCAGCAGCTTGGCCAGGGGGGCCTACGAGCAGTACTTC | CASSLARGAYEQYF
TRBJ1-2 | TRBV5-8 | TRBD1 | - | TGTGCCAGCAGCCTATCCGGGACAGGGTTTTTCTTCGGCTACACCTTC | CASSLSGTGFFFGYTF
TRBJ2-1 | TRBV25-1 | TRBD2 | - | TGTGCCAGCAGTGATCGGACTAGCGGGGAAGGGGACTACAATGAGCAGTTCTTC | CASSDRTSGEGDYNEQFF
TRBJ2-7 | TRBV5-8 | - | - | TGTGCCAGCAGCTTGGCGTCGAGTTCCTACGAGCAGTACTTC | CASSLASSSYEQYF
TRBJ1-2 | TRBV7-9 | TRBD1 | - | TGTGCCAGCAGCTTAGGGGGACAGCTACACTATGGCTACACCTTC | CASSLGGQLHYGYTF
TRBJ1-2 | TRBV29-1 | - | - | TGCAGCGTTGAGGTCACAGCTAACTATGGCTACACCTTC | CSVEVTANYGYTF
TRBJ2-5 | TRBV9 | TRBD2 | - | TGTGCCAGCAGCGTAGCTGGGGGGGATAGGGAGACCCAGTACTTC | CASSVAGGDRETQYF
TRBJ2-7 | TRBV6-6 | - | - | TGTGCCAGCAGTTACGAGGACAGTCTGGCCTACGAGCAGTACTTC | CASSYEDSLAYEQYF
TRBJ2-3 | TRBV4-1 | TRBD1 | - | TGCGCCAGCAGCCATTCCCCGGGACAGGGGACAGCAGATACGCAGTATTTT | CASSHSPGQGTADTQYF
TRBJ2-5 | TRBV7-8 | - | - | TGTGCCAGCAGCTTAGAGGTTTCGGGAACAGAGACCCAGTACTTC | CASSLEVSGTETQYF
TRBJ2-3 | TRBV27 | - | - | TGTGCCAGCAAGTTACAGGGCGGGTGGGGCACAGATACGCAGTATTTT | CASKLQGGWGTDTQYF
TRBJ1-1 | TRBV5-5 | - | - | TGTGCCAGCAGCCGAGGGGGTACTGAAGCTTTCTTT | CASSRGGTEAFF
TRBJ2-7 | TRBV7-9 | - | - | TGTGCCAGCAGCTTAGCGGGGGCCGATGAGCAGTACTTC | CASSLAGADEQYF